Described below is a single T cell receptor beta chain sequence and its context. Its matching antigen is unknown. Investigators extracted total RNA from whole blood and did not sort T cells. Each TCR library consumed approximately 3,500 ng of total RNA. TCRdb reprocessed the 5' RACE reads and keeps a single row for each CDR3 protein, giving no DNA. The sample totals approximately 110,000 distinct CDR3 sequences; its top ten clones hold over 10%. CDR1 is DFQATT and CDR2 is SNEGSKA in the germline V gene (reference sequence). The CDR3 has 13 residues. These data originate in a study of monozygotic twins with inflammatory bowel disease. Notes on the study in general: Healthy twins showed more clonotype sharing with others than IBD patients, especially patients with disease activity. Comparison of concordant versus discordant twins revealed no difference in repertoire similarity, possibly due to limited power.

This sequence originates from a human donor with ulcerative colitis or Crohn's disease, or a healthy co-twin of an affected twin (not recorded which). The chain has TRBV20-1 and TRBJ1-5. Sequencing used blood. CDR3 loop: CSAARQTNQPQHF.